This T cell receptor (beta chain) came from a study of neurological immune-mediated disorders. TCRdb re-called the 5' RACE reads through MiXCR, storing one row per CDR3 protein. The sample includes around 94,000 distinct CDR3 sequences, 3% to 4% of them seen just once. The J segment lost 5 bases and the V segment lost 6 bases, leaving 9 bases of the junction unmatched. From germline, CDR1 is DFQATT and CDR2 SNEGSKA (reference sequence). This CDR3 region has 13 residues. In its sample, this clonotype was seen many times. Its target is not known. Findings and limits, study-wide: The repertoires of 18 of 34 multiple sclerosis patients were placed by phylogenetic grouping in a single related-CDR3 cluster, which may be a signature.

This chain joins TRBV20-1 and TRBJ2-5; 7 bases are shared with TRBD1. The sequence was obtained from a woman aged 18 to 35 with multiple sclerosis. Sequenced: PBMCs. The chain's CDR3 is CSAPTQGRETQYF. In DNA form, the CDR3 reads TGCAGTGCCCCAACACAGGGGCGGGAGACCCAGTACTTC.